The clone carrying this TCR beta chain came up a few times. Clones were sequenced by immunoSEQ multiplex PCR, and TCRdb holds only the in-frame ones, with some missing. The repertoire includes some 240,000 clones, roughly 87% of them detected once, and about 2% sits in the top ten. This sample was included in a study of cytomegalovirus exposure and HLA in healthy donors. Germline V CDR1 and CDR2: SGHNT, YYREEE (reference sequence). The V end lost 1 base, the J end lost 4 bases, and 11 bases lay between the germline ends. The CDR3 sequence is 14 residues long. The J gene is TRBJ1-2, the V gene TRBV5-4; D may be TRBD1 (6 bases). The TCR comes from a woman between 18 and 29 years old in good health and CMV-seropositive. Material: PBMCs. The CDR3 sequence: CASSLSGRGYGYTF. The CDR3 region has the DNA TGTGCCAGCAGCTTGTCGGGCAGGGGCTATGGCTACACCTTC.